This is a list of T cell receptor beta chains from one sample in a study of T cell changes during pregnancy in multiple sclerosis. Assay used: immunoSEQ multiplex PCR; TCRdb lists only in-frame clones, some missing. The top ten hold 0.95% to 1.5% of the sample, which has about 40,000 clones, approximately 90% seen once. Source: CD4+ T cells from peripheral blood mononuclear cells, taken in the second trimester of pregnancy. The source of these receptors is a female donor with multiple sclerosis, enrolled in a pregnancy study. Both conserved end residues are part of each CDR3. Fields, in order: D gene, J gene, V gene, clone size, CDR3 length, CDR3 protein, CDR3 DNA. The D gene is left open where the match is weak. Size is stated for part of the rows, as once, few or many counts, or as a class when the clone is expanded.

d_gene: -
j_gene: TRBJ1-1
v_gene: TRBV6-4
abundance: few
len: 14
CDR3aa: CASRDTNSNTEAFF
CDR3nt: TGTGCCAGCAGAGATACGAACAGTAACACTGAAGCTTTCTTT

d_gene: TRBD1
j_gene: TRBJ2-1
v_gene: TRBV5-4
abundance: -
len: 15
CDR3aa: CASSVRDRGLNEQFF
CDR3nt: TGTGCCAGCAGCGTTAGGGACAGGGGGCTTAATGAGCAGTTCTTC

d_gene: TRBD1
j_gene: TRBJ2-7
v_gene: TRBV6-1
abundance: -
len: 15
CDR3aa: CASTRPSTGIYEQYF
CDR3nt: TGTGCCAGCACCCGCCCATCGACAGGGATCTACGAGCAGTACTTC

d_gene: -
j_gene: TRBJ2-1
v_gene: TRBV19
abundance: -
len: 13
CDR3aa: CASSRLVYNEQFF
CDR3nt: TGTGCCAGTAGTAGGTTAGTGTACAATGAGCAGTTCTTC

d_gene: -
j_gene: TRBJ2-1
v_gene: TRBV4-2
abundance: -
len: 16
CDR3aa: CASSQAGGSSYNEQFF
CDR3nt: TGTGCCAGCAGCCAAGCCGGCGGCAGCTCCTACAATGAGCAGTTCTTC

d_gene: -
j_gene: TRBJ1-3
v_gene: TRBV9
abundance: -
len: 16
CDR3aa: CASSVAVQSSGNTIYF
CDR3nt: TGTGCCAGCAGCGTAGCTGTACAGAGCTCTGGAAACACCATATATTTT

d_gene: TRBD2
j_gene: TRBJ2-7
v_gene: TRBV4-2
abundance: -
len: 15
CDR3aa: CASSQAAGTTYEQYF
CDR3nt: TGTGCCAGCAGCCAAGCTGCCGGGACTACCTACGAGCAGTACTTC

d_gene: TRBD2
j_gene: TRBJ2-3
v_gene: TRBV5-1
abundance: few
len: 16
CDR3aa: CASSLLAGKSSDTQYF
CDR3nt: TGCGCCAGCAGCCTACTAGCGGGAAAGTCATCAGATACGCAGTATTTT

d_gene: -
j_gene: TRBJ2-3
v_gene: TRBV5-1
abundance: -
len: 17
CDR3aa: CASSLGLGGISTDTQYF
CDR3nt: TGCGCCAGCAGCTTGGGCCTGGGGGGTATATCCACAGATACGCAGTATTTT

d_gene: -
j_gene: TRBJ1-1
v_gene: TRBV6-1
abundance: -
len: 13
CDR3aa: CASQDWVNTEAFF
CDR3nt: TGTGCCAGCCAAGACTGGGTAAACACTGAAGCTTTCTTT

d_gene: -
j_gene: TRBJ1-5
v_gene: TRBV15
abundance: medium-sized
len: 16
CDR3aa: CATSSDRYDSNQPQHF
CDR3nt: TGTGCCACCAGCAGCGACAGGTACGATAGCAATCAGCCCCAGCATTTT

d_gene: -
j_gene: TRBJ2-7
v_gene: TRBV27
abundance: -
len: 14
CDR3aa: CASSLSQGGYEQYF
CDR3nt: TGTGCCAGCAGTTTATCCCAGGGCGGCTACGAGCAGTACTTC

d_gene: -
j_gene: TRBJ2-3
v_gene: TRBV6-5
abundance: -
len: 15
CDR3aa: CASSYLGGATDTQYF
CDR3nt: TGTGCCAGCAGTTACCTCGGAGGGGCTACAGATACGCAGTATTTT

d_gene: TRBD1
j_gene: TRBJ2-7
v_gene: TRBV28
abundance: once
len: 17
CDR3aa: CASSSAGTGVGIYEQYF
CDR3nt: TGTGCCAGCAGTTCGGCGGGGACAGGGGTCGGTATCTACGAGCAGTACTTC

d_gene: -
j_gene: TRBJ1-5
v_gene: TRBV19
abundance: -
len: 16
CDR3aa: CASSIRRTVDNQPQHF
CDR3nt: TGTGCCAGTAGTATAAGGAGGACAGTAGACAATCAGCCCCAGCATTTT

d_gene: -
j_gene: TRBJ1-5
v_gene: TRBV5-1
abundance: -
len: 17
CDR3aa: CASSRTHTWDSNQPQHF
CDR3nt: TGCGCCAGCAGCCGGACTCACACATGGGATAGCAATCAGCCCCAGCATTTT

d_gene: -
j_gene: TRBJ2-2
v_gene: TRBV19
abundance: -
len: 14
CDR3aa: CASSIGTNTGELFF
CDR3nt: TGTGCCAGTAGTATCGGGACAAACACCGGGGAGCTGTTTTTT

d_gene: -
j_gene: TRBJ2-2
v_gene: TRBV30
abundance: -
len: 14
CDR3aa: CAWRSRGFTGELFF
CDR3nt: TGTGCCTGGAGGTCCAGGGGATTTACCGGGGAGCTGTTTTTT

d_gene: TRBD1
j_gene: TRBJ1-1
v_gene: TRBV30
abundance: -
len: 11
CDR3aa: CAWRQGAEAFF
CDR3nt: TGTGCCTGGCGTCAGGGGGCTGAAGCTTTCTTT

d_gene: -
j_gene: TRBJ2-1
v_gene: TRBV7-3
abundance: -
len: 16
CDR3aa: CASSLNPFSPYNEQFF
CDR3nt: TGTGCCAGCAGCTTAAACCCCTTTAGTCCCTACAATGAGCAGTTCTTC

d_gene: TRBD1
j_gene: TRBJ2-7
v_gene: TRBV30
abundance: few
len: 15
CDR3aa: CAWSVRGDRGLEQYF
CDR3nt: TGTGCCTGGAGTGTACGGGGGGACAGGGGGCTCGAGCAGTACTTC

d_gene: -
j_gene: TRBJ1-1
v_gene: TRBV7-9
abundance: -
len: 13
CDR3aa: CASRSTSNTEAFF
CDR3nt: TGTGCCAGCAGAAGTACATCGAACACTGAAGCTTTCTTT

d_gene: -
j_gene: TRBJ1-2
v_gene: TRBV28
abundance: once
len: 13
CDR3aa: CASSLERVYGYTF
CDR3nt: TGTGCCAGCAGTTTAGAGCGGGTCTATGGCTACACCTTC

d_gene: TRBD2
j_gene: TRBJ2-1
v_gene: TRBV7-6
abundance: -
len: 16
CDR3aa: CANKGLAGPSYNEQFF
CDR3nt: TGTGCCAACAAGGGACTAGCGGGCCCATCCTACAATGAGCAGTTCTTC

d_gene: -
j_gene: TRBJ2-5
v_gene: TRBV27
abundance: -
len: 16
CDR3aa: CASFPGRPGVQETQYF
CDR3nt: TGTGCCAGCTTCCCCGGACGGCCGGGAGTCCAAGAGACCCAGTACTTC

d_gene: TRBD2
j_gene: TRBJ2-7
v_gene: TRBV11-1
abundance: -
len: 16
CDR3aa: CASSHSLAGSNYEQYF
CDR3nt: TGTGCCAGCAGCCACTCTCTAGCGGGGTCCAACTACGAGCAGTACTTC

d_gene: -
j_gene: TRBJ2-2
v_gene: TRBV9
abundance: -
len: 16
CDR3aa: CASSVDGATNTGELFF
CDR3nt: TGTGCCAGCAGCGTAGATGGAGCCACGAACACCGGGGAGCTGTTTTTT

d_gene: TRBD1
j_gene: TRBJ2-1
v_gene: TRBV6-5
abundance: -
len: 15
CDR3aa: CASSPTGGNINEQFF
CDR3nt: TGTGCCAGCAGCCCCACAGGGGGCAATATCAATGAGCAGTTCTTC

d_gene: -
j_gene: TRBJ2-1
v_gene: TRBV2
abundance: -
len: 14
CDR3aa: CASSVGRGTNEQFF
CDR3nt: TGTGCCAGCAGCGTCGGGAGAGGGACGAATGAGCAGTTCTTC

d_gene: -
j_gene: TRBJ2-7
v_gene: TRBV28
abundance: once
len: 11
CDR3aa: CASAGGYEQYF
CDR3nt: TGTGCCAGTGCAGGTGGCTACGAGCAGTACTTC

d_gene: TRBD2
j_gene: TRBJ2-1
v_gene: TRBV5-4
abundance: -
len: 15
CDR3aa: CASSRGLAGGNEQFF
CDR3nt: TGTGCCAGCAGCCGGGGACTAGCGGGAGGCAATGAGCAGTTCTTC

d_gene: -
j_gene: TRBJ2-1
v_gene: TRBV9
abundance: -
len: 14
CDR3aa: CASSVELVTNEQFF
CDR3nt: TGTGCCAGCAGCGTAGAACTAGTCACCAATGAGCAGTTCTTC

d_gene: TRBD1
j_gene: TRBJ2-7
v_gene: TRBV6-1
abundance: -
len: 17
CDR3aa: CASREPGTGGASYEQYF
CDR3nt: TGTGCCAGCAGGGAACCCGGAACAGGGGGCGCGTCTTACGAGCAGTACTTC

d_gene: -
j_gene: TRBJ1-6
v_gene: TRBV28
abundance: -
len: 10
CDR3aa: CASFKSYFHF
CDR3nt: TGTGCCAGCTTCAAGTCTTACTTCCACTTT

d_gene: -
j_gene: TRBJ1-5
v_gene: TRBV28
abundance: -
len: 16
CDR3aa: CASSLTGRGGDQPQHF
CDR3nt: TGTGCCAGCAGTTTAACGGGTAGGGGGGGGGATCAGCCCCAGCATTTT

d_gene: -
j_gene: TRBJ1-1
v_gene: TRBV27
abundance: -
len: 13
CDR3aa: CASSQLQGLEAFF
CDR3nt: TGTGCCAGCAGTCAACTACAGGGCTTGGAAGCTTTCTTT

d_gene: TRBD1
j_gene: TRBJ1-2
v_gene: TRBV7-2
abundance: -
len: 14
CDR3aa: CASSSRTGGFGYTF
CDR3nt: TGTGCCAGCAGCTCAAGGACAGGGGGGTTTGGCTACACCTTC

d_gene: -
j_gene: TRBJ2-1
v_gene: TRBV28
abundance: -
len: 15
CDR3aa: CIEWGEGDSYNEQFF
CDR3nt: TGTATTGAGTGGGGGGAAGGGGACTCCTACAATGAGCAGTTCTTC

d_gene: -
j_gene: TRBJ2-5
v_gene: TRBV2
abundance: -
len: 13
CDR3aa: CASSGGSGETQYF
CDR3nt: TGTGCCAGCAGTGGGGGTAGCGGCGAGACCCAGTACTTC

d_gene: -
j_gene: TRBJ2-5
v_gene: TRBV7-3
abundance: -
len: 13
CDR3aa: CASSFNIAETQYF
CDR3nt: TGTGCCAGCAGCTTTAATATAGCCGAGACCCAGTACTTC

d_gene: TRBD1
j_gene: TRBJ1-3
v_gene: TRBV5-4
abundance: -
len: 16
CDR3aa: CASSLRTGGSGNTIYF
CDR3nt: TGTGCCAGCAGCCTAAGGACAGGGGGCTCTGGAAACACCATATATTTT

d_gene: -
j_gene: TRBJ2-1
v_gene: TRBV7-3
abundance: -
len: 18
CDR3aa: CASSLTISGQGSYNEQFF
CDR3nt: TGTGCCAGCAGCTTAACGATTTCAGGCCAGGGCTCCTACAATGAGCAGTTCTTC

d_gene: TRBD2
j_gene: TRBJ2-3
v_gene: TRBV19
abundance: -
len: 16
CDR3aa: CASRTGLAGSTDTQYF
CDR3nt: TGTGCCAGTAGGACGGGACTAGCGGGAAGCACAGATACGCAGTATTTT

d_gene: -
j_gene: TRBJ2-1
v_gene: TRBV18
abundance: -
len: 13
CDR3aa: CASSPEEFNEQFF
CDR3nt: TGTGCCAGCTCACCAGAGGAGTTTAATGAGCAGTTCTTC